This T cell receptor (beta chain) appears in the sequencing data of a study of T-cell reconstitution after alpha-beta-depleted transplantation in children. CDR3 length equals 15 residues. Germline trimming cut 3 bases from V and 4 bases from J; bases unmatched to any gene: 4. Germline CDR1 is SGHTA and CDR2 is FQGNSA. Preparation of the TCRbeta library involved a method that used unique molecular identifiers. TCRdb reanalysed the PCR reads using MiXCR and keeps one entry per CDR3 protein. The sample gives about 270,000 distinct CDR3 sequences, approximately 9.6% of which show up once; 9.5% to 13% is in the top ten.

This clonotype originated in a human donor who donated a stem cell graft to a child with SCID. Source: PBMCs from the stem cell graft donor, taken from the stem cell graft. The J gene is TRBJ2-1, the V gene TRBV7-2; 9 positions agree with TRBD2. The CDR3 sequence: CASSFSGGTYNEQFF. In nucleotides, the CDR3 is TGTGCCAGCAGCTTTAGCGGGGGAACTTACAATGAGCAGTTCTTC.